This TCR beta chain derives from a study of monozygotic twins with inflammatory bowel disease. Findings and limits, study-wide: IBD patients had lower TCRbeta diversity (inverse Simpson) than healthy co-twins. The analysis did not separate different T cell subtypes.

Via template switching, UMIs carrying a 6-nucleotide sample barcode were introduced. Both TCRalpha and TCRbeta cDNA were subjected to two nested PCRs lasting around 15 and 9 cycles. TCRdb reprocessed the 5' RACE reads, keeping one entry per CDR3 protein, no DNA. Found here are 300,000 to 450,000 distinct CDR3 sequences; the top ten clones hold 2.5% to 3%. With regard to this clonotype: What it binds is unknown.

CDR1 and CDR2 (germline): SGHTA, FQGTGA. This CDR3 is 12 amino acids long. The V gene is TRBV7-3, the J gene TRBJ2-7. Source material: blood. The receptor comes from a human donor with ulcerative colitis or Crohn's disease, or a healthy co-twin of an affected twin (not recorded which). CDR3 in amino acids: CASSLTEGEQYF.